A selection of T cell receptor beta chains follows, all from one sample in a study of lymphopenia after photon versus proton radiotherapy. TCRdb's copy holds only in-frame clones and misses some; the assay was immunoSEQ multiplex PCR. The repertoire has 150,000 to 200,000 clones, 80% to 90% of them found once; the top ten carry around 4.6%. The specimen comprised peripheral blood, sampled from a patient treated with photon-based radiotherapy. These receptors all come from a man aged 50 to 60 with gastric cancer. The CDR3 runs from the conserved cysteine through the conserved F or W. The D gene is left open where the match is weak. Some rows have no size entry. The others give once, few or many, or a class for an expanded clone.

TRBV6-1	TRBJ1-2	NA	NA	TGTGCCAGCAGTCTGCGGGCCTGGGAAGCCTATGGCTACACCTTC	CASSLRAWEAYGYTF
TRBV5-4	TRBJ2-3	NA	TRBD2	TGTGCCAGCAGCTTGGGATCTAGCGGGGGAGATACGCAGTATTTT	CASSLGSSGGDTQYF
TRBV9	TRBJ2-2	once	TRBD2	TGTGCCAGCAGCGTAGGGAGACTAGCGGTGAACACCGGGGAGCTGTTTTTT	CASSVGRLAVNTGELFF
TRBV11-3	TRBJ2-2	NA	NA	TGTGCCAGCAGCTTAGATCCGACCGGGGAGCTGTTTTTT	CASSLDPTGELFF
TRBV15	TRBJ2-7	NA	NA	TGTGCCACCAGCACAGACAGTTACGAGCAGTACTTC	CATSTDSYEQYF
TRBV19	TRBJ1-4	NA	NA	TGTGCCAGTACCACAGTCGGCAGGGCCGGGGAAAAACTGTTTTTT	CASTTVGRAGEKLFF
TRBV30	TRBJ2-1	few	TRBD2	TGTGCCTGGAGTGTAGGGACTAGCGGGAAGAATGAGCAGTTCTTC	CAWSVGTSGKNEQFF
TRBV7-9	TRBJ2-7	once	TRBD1	TGTGCCAGCAGCTTTAACCCCGGGACAGGGAGGTACGAGCAGTACTTC	CASSFNPGTGRYEQYF
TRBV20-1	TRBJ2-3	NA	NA	TGCAGTGCTACTAGCACAGATACGCAGTATTTT	CSATSTDTQYF
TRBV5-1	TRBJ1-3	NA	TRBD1	TGCGCCAGCAGACAGGGGGCTAGCTCTGGAAACACCATATATTTT	CASRQGASSGNTIYF
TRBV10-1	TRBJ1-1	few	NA	TGCGCCAGCAGTGCTGGGGAAGGGATGGGGAACACTGAAGCTTTCTTT	CASSAGEGMGNTEAFF
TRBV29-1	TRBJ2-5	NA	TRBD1	TGCAGCGTTGGTAGACAGGGGATCACTCAAGAGACCCAGTACTTC	CSVGRQGITQETQYF
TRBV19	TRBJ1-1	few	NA	TGTGCCAGTATAGGGCAGGGATTGACTGAAGCTTTCTTT	CASIGQGLTEAFF
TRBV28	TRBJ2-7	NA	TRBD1	TGTGCCAGCGGCCTTGGGGGGACAGGTTCCTACGAGCAGTACTTC	CASGLGGTGSYEQYF
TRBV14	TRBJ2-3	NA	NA	TGTGCCAGCAGCCAAGACTGGGGGGTTCCCACAGATACGCAGTATTTT	CASSQDWGVPTDTQYF
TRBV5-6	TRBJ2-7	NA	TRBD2	TGTGCCAGCAGCTTGCAGGGACTAGCGGGAGGGGAGCAGTACTTC	CASSLQGLAGGEQYF
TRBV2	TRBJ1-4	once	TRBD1	TGTGCCAGCAGTCGGGGACAGGTAGCAACTAATGAAAAACTGTTTTTT	CASSRGQVATNEKLFF
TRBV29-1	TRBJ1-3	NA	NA	TGCAGCGTTGAAACGGCCTCTGGAAACACCATATATTTT	CSVETASGNTIYF
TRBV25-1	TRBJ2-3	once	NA	TGTGCCAGCCAAAAAGGCGGAGCCACAGATACGCAGTATTTT	CASQKGGATDTQYF
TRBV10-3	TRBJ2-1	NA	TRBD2	TGTGCCATCAGTGAGTCTGCGGGAGCTGGGTACAATGAGCAGTTCTTC	CAISESAGAGYNEQFF
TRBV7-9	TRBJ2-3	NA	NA	TGTGCCAGCAGCTTAGCGCGACTAAGTGACGTGACAGATACGCAGTATTTT	CASSLARLSDVTDTQYF
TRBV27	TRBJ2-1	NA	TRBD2	TGTGCCAGCAGTTTAGCTAGCGGTAGCTCCTACAATGAGCAGTTCTTC	CASSLASGSSYNEQFF
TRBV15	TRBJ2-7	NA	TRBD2	TGTGCCACCAGCACCCGTGTGCAGGGCGGGAGAGCATACGAGCAGTACTTC	CATSTRVQGGRAYEQYF
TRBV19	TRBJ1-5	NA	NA	TGTGCCAGTAGTTCTCAGGGTGTTAGCAATCAGCCCCAGCATTTT	CASSSQGVSNQPQHF
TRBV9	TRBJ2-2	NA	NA	TGTGCCAGCAGCGTCGCCCTCACTAGTAGAGGAACCGGGGAGCTGTTTTTT	CASSVALTSRGTGELFF
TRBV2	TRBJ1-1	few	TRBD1	TGTGCCAGCAAGGGACAGTCGTACACTGAAGCTTTCTTT	CASKGQSYTEAFF
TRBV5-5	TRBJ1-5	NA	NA	TGTGCCAGCAGCTTGGGTGGCATTTATCAGCCCCAGCATTTT	CASSLGGIYQPQHF
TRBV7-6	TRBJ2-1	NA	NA	TGTGCCAGCAGCTTACGGGGCTCTGAGCAGTTCTTC	CASSLRGSEQFF
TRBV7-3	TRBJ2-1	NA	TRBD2	TGTGCCAGCAGCTTAACCCGGGAGGCCTACAATGAGCAGTTCTTC	CASSLTREAYNEQFF
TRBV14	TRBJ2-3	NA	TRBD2	TGTGCCAGCAGCCAAGATTTGTATACTAGCGGGACCACAGATACGCAGTATTTT	CASSQDLYTSGTTDTQYF
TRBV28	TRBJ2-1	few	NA	TGTGCCAGCAGTTTGACTTACAATGAGCAGTTCTTC	CASSLTYNEQFF
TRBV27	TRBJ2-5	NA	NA	TGTGCCAGCAGTCCCCGGCCCGGCCAAGAGACCCAGTACTTC	CASSPRPGQETQYF
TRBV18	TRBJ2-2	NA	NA	TGTGCCAGCTCACCGCCCTCAGCGCTCGGGGAGCTGTTTTTT	CASSPPSALGELFF
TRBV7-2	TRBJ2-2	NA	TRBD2	TGTGCCAGCAGCTTAGCATGGACTAGCGGGATCGGGGAGCTGTTTTTT	CASSLAWTSGIGELFF
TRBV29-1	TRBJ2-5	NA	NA	TGCAGCGTTGAAATAGAGACCCAGTACTTC	CSVEIETQYF
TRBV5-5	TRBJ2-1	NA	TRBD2	TGTGCCAGCAGCCGCCGTAGGGGAGGGATGAGCTCCTACAATGAGCAGTTCTTC	CASSRRRGGMSSYNEQFF
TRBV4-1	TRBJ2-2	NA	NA	TGCGCCAGCAGCCAACTTTCCCAGAACACCGGGGAGCTGTTTTTT	CASSQLSQNTGELFF
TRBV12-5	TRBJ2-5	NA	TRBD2	TGTGCTAGTGCCTCTGGGACTAGCGGGAGGGGGTCGGGAGAGACCCAGTACTTC	CASASGTSGRGSGETQYF
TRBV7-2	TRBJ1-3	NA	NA	TGTGCCAGCAGCTTAGCATGGACAGCCCGTTCGGGAAACACCATATATTTT	CASSLAWTARSGNTIYF
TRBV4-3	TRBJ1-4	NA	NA	TGCGCCAGCAGCCTCGGCGAAGGAAAACTGTTTTTT	CASSLGEGKLFF
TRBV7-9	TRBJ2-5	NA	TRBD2	TGTGCCAGCAGTCTTAGCGGGACGGGAGAGACCCAGTACTTC	CASSLSGTGETQYF
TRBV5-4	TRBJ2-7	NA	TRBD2	TGTGCCAGCAGCTTGGGACTAGCGGGCCAATACGAGCAGTACTTC	CASSLGLAGQYEQYF
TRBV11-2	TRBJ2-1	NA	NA	TGTGCCAGCAGCTCCCTCAGGGGGAGGAATGAGCAGTTCTTC	CASSSLRGRNEQFF
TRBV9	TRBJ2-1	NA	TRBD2	TGTGCCAGCAGCGTAGGGACTAGCGGATCCTACAATGAGCAGTTCTTC	CASSVGTSGSYNEQFF
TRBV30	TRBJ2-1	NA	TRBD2	TGTGCCTTTAGCGGGATAGGGAATGAGCAGTTCTTC	CAFSGIGNEQFF
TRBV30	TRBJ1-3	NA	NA	TGTGCCTGGAGGGGTGGAAACACCATATATTTT	CAWRGGNTIYF
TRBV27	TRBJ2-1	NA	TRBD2	TGTGCCAGCAGTCCGAGACTAGCGGGGAGCTCAAAGCAGTTCTTC	CASSPRLAGSSKQFF
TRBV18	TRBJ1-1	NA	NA	TGTGCCAGCTCACCACTAGGTGAGAACACTGAAGCTTTCTTT	CASSPLGENTEAFF
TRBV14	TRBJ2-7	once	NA	TGTGCCAGCAGTCGGACAGCCACCTACGAGCAGTACTTC	CASSRTATYEQYF
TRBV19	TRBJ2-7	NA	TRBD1	TGTGCCAGTAGTATAGCGGGGACAGCATCCTACGAGCAGTACTTC	CASSIAGTASYEQYF
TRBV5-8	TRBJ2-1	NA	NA	TGTGCCAGCAGCCCCGTGAAATTTGGCGCAGTGAATGAGCAGTTCTTC	CASSPVKFGAVNEQFF
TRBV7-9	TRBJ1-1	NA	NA	TGTGCCAGTCTCCCGGGGGAATTTGGGACTGAAGCTTTCTTT	CASLPGEFGTEAFF
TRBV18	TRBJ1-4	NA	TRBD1	TGTGCCAGCTCACCACCGTCAGGGGGGAGCGAAAAACTGTTTTTT	CASSPPSGGSEKLFF